The 8 T cell receptor beta chains in this list originate from one sample, sequenced in a study of response to subunit inactivated influenza vaccine. TCRdb re-analysed the RT-PCR reads in MiXCR, keeping a single row per CDR3 protein. The sample holds over 650,000 distinct CDR3 sequences, about a fifth seen once. This material consisted of PBMCs from blood, taken about 5 days after vaccination. The receptor set was obtained from a man aged 50-60 years who received an inactivated influenza vaccine.

This chain joins TRBV11-2 and TRBJ2-3; D is unresolved. The CDR3 contains 13 residues. V was trimmed by 5 bases and J by 6 bases, leaving 12 bases between them. CDR1 and CDR2 from the germline V gene are SGHAT and FQNNGV. CDR3 in amino acids: CASSPGVRDTQYF. CDR3 nucleotides: TGTGCCAGCAGCCCGGGTGTCAGGGATACGCAGTATTTT.

The chain is built from TRBV12-3 or TRBV12-4 and TRBJ1-2; D remains ambiguous. The V gene lost 3 bases and the J gene lost 4 bases, with 9 bases spanning the gap. This CDR3 is built from 13 residues. The CDR3 DNA reads as TGTGCCAGCAGTTTCTCACAGCTCTATGGCTACACCTTC. Residues: CASSFSQLYGYTF.

This clonotype was observed a handful of times. The rearrangement joins TRBV5-1 to TRBJ2-1, with a tentative D call TRBD2 (6 bases). This CDR3 comprises 16 residues. V lost 0 bases and J 7 bases, leaving 17 bases between the germline ends. Germline V gene data show CDR1 as SGHRS and CDR2 as YFSETQ. In DNA, the CDR3 is TGCGCCAGCAGCTTGGTCCGGGGTGGTCGGGGGAATGAGCAGTTCTTC. This translates into CASSLVRGGRGNEQFF. The variable domain in full, completed from reference TRBV5-1 and TRBJ2-1, reads KAGVTQTPRYLIKTRGQQVTLSCSPISGHRSVSWYQQTPGQGLQFLFEYFSETQRNKGNFPGRFSGRQFSNSRSEMNVSTLELGDSALYLCASSLVRGGRGNEQFFGPGTRLTVL.

This clonotype was detected many times. This chain links TRBV7-2 with TRBJ1-6; perhaps TRBD1 as D (5 bases). This CDR3 region has 17 residues. Germline V gives CDR1 SGHTA, CDR2 FQGNSA. Between the trimmed V and J ends, which lost 4 bases and 0 bases, there was a span of 13 bases. CDR3 nucleotides: TGTGCCAGCAGCTCCAACCCCGACAGCTCCTATAATTCACCCCTCCACTTT. Protein sequence: CASSSNPDSSYNSPLHF.

This clonotype showed up just a few times. This chain uses TRBV4-3 with TRBJ2-2, with TRBD1 matching 8 bases. Germline V lookup: CDR1 LGHNA, CDR2 YSLEER. The CDR3 totals 15 residues. Trimming removed 6 bases from V and 2 bases from J; junction bases left unmatched: 5. The CDR3 sequence is CASSLDRGNTGELFF. CDR3 DNA: TGCGCCAGCAGTCTCGACAGGGGTAACACCGGGGAGCTGTTTTTT.

The table lists this clonotype with a few counts. The gene calls are TRBV5-5 and TRBJ2-5; D is unclear. V lost 1 base and J 5 bases, leaving 15 bases between the germline ends. This CDR3 region has 15 residues. Germline V gene data show CDR1 as SGHKS and CDR2 as YYEKEE (reference sequence). The CDR3 DNA follows: TGTGCCAGCAGCTTGAGGACGAACGACCGGGAGACCCAGTACTTC. This translates into CASSLRTNDRETQYF.

The chain joins TRBV12-3 or TRBV12-4 to TRBJ1-1; D unresolved. V was trimmed by 3 bases and J by 7 bases, leaving 12 bases between them. This CDR3 spans 13 amino acids. CDR3 in amino acids: CASSFGGRIEAFF. DNA for the CDR3: TGTGCCAGCAGTTTTGGCGGAAGGATTGAAGCTTTCTTT.

In this sample, this clonotype turned up many times. The chain uses TRBV7-2 and TRBJ1-6, with TRBD1 matching over 8 bases. The CDR3 extends over 16 amino acids. Germline V gene sequence: CDR1 SGHTA, CDR2 FQGNSA. The V segment lost 0 bases and the J segment 8 bases; nucleotides outside the gene matches: 6. The CDR3 loop reads CASSLAPGTGDSPLHF. The CDR3 DNA reads TGTGCCAGCAGCTTAGCCCCCGGGACAGGAGATTCACCCCTCCACTTT.